The clone carrying this T cell receptor beta chain was observed a handful of times. Its matching antigen is unknown. Assay: immunoSEQ multiplex PCR; the TCRdb copy retains only in-frame clones and omits some. The sample lists approximately 22,000 clones; roughly three quarters were seen once. The CDR3 is 15 amino acids. The V end lost 1 base, the J end lost 0 bases, and 10 bases lay between the germline ends. Germline V gives CDR1 LNHDA, CDR2 SQIVND (reference sequence). Specified time point: cycle 4 day 1 (C4D1), after less than seven weeks of nivolumab. Each of the patients experienced relapse following autologous stem cell transplantation, and their brentuximab vedotin exposure differed. The sample originates from a study of PD-1 blockade in classical Hodgkin lymphoma. Overall study results and limits: When set against healthy donors, newly diagnosed patients were reported to show lower baseline TCR diversity. Diversity in CD4+ TCRs, unlike that measured in CD8+ TCRs, had risen significantly by C4D1. Patients who responded completely had about the same baseline diversity as newly diagnosed patients.

This receptor was obtained from a human donor with classical Hodgkin lymphoma. The source material was peripheral blood mononuclear cells (PBMCs), sampled before the fourth cycle of nivolumab. This rearrangement joins TRBV19 to TRBJ2-7; D gene ambiguous. The CDR3 DNA is TGTGCCAGTAGTATAGGTGGTGATACCTCCTACGAGCAGTACTTC. This encodes CASSIGGDTSYEQYF.